These 9 T cell receptor beta chains originate from one sample sequenced in a study of OX40 agonist ivuxolimab in advanced cancers. Here immunoSEQ multiplex PCR was the method, and the copy in TCRdb shows in-frame clones only, minus some. The table has some 74,000 clones, more than 85% seen once. Sequenced here: CD4+ or CD8+ T cells sorted from blood, sampled in a trial of the OX40 agonist ivuxolimab. The source is an adult with an advanced solid tumor such as melanoma, head and neck, liver or kidney cancer.

The chain links TRBV20-1 to TRBJ1-1; D unresolved. This CDR3 comprises 11 residues. The germline CDR1 and CDR2 sequences are DFQATT and SNEGSKA (reference sequence). The V end was cut by 1 base, the J end by 3 bases, with 3 bases between. This CDR3 reads CSARGYTEAFF. The CDR3 DNA reads TGCAGTGCTAGAGGGTACACTGAAGCTTTCTTT.

V gene TRBV30 combines with J gene TRBJ1-5, with 12 bases matching TRBD1. The ends lost 4 bases at V and 0 bases at J; junction bases unmatched: 10. CDR3 size: 18 residues. Germline V gene lookup returns CDR1 GTSNPN and CDR2 SVGIG (reference sequence). The CDR3 nucleotides read TGTGCCTGGACCACCTCCGGGACAGGGGGCTATAGCAATCAGCCCCAGCATTTT. This gives the protein CAWTTSGTGGYSNQPQHF.

V is TRBV4-1 and J is TRBJ2-5; tentative D call: TRBD2 (5 bases). The germline gives CDR1 MGHRA, CDR2 YSYEKL. The CDR3 is made up of 13 amino acids. Trimming stripped 6 bases from V and 2 bases from J, with 10 bases between. The CDR3 reads CASRNPGQETQYF. CDR3 DNA: TGCGCCAGCAGGAACCCGGGGCAAGAGACCCAGTACTTC.

This chain uses TRBV28 with TRBJ2-5; a possible D gene is TRBD2 (5 bases). There are 12 residues in the CDR3. V lost 4 bases, J lost 4 bases, and 7 bases lay in between. Germline V gene data show CDR1 as MDHEN and CDR2 as SYDVKM. CDR3 DNA sequence: TGTGCCAGCAGTTCCGCGGGAGAGACCCAGTACTTC. Translated, it gives CASSSAGETQYF.

The J gene is TRBJ1-4, the V gene TRBV19; D might be TRBD1 (5 bases). V lost 4 bases and J lost 3, with 12 bases in between. Germline-derived CDR1 and CDR2 are LNHDA and SQIVND (reference sequence). The CDR3 contains 15 residues. As DNA, the CDR3 is TGTGCCAGTAGTACGCTCCAGGGTGCTAATGAAAAACTGTTTTTT. Amino acid sequence: CASSTLQGANEKLFF.

The rearrangement uses TRBV30 and TRBJ1-6; no clear D gene. The ends were cut back, 2 bases at V and 4 bases at J, with 3 bases in the middle. The CDR3 runs 12 residues. Germline V gene data show CDR1 as GTSNPN and CDR2 as SVGIG (reference sequence). CDR3 sequence: CAWSLYNSPLHF. CDR3 bases: TGTGCCTGGAGTCTTTATAATTCACCCCTCCACTTT.

A remark on this clone: No conserved phenylalanine or tryptophan ends this CDR3, so it is likely a read error. The chain recombines TRBV5-1 with TRBJ1-2; 12 nucleotides align to TRBD1. J was trimmed by 7 bases and V by 0 bases; bases with no gene match: 4. The CDR3 is 15 amino acids. Germline lookup yields CDR1 SGHRS and CDR2 YFSETQ. CDR3 in DNA: TGCGCCAGCAGCTTGGCGGGACAGGGGGCTGGTGGCTACACCCTC. It translates to CASSLAGQGAGGYTL.

This chain connects TRBV2 to TRBJ2-7; D remains ambiguous. V was shortened by 7 bases and J by 5 bases, with 12 bases between the two germline ends. This CDR3 contains 12 residues. CDR1 is SNHLY and CDR2 is FYNNEI in the germline V gene. The CDR3 reads CASNVQANEQYF. CDR3 bases: TGTGCCAGCAACGTCCAAGCCAACGAGCAGTACTTC.

There are a few counts of this clone. This chain joins TRBV29-1 and TRBJ2-5, with D perhaps being TRBD1 or TRBD2 (5 bases each). Deletions cut 8 bases from V and 5 bases from J, with 15 bases between. The length of the CDR3 is 12 residues. CDR1 SQVTM and CDR2 ANQGSEA come from the germline V gene. The CDR3 region is CSSYSGSETQYF. The CDR3 region has the DNA TGCAGCTCCTACTCAGGGAGCGAGACCCAGTACTTC. Drawing the rest from reference TRBV29-1 and TRBJ2-5, the complete variable domain is SAVISQKPSRDICQRGTSLTIQCQVDSQVTMMFWYRQQPGQSLTLIATANQGSEATYESGFVIDKFPISRPNLTFSTLTVSNMSPEDSSIYLCSSYSGSETQYFGPGTRLLVL.